This entry lists 11 T cell receptor beta chains sequenced from one sample in a study of siplizumab effects on memory and regulatory T cells. This table comes from immunoSEQ multiplex PCR, and its TCRdb copy is limited to in-frame clones, with some not included. The sample holds 65,000 to 90,000 clones, 93% seen once. Sequencing was performed on CD8+ T cells sorted from blood. The receptor set was obtained from a human donor in good health.

This chain links TRBV29-1 with TRBJ1-5; D is undetermined. CDR1 SQVTM and CDR2 ANQGSEA come from the germline V gene. Trimming shortened V by 6 bases and J by 0 bases, and 12 bases separated the two germline ends. The CDR3 consists of 14 residues. CDR3 loop: CSVQDGSSNQPQHF. The CDR3 coding sequence is TGCAGCGTCCAGGACGGATCTAGCAATCAGCCCCAGCATTTT.

The rearrangement joins TRBV10-3 to TRBJ1-2; D unresolved. Germline V gene data show CDR1 as ENHRY and CDR2 as SYGVKD. V was shortened by 0 bases and J by 1 base, with 9 bases between the two germline ends. The CDR3 is 15 residues long. In DNA form, the CDR3 reads TGTGCCATCAGTGAGTCGAGGTACATTAACTATGGCTACACCTTC. Protein: CAISESRYINYGYTF.

The chain employs TRBV27 and TRBJ1-2, with D perhaps matching TRBD1 (5 bases). V gave up 1 base and J gave up 8 bases, with 11 bases separating them. Germline V CDR1 and CDR2: MNHEY, SMNVEV (reference sequence). The CDR3 extends over 13 amino acids. CDR3 region: CASSLLGEGGYTF. CDR3 bases: TGTGCCAGCAGTTTATTGGGGGAGGGAGGCTACACCTTC.

The J gene is TRBJ2-1, the V gene TRBV5-6; D is undetermined. CDR1 is SGHDT, CDR2 YYEEEE, per germline. Trimming stripped 2 bases from V and 15 bases from J, with 12 bases between. This CDR3 has 11 amino acids. In DNA, the CDR3 is TGTGCCAGCAGCTTTGGGTTGTTTTTGTTCTTC. This codes for CASSFGLFLFF.

This sequence joins TRBV9 and TRBJ2-5, with TRBD2 identical over 12 bases. CDR3 length: 15 residues. Trimming took 4 bases from V and 2 from J; bases not matched to a gene: 3. In germline, CDR1 is SGDLS, CDR2 YYNGEE. The CDR3 DNA sequence: TGTGCCAGCAGCCTTGGGACTAGCGGGCAAGAGACCCAGTACTTC. This encodes CASSLGTSGQETQYF.

The chain combines TRBV7-6 with TRBJ1-6; perhaps TRBD1 as D (5 bases). Trimming left V 5 bases short and J 5 bases short, with 10 bases between. This CDR3 contains 14 residues. In germline, CDR1 is SGHVS, CDR2 FNYEAQ. CDR3 nucleotides: TGTGCCAGCAGCCACGGGACCGATAATTCACCCCTCCACTTT. This translates into CASSHGTDNSPLHF.

The chain combines TRBV27 with TRBJ1-5, with 7 positions matching TRBD1. Trimming cost V 8 bases and J 3 bases; bases outside gene matches: 7. The CDR3 length is 14 residues. From germline, CDR1 is MNHEY and CDR2 SMNVEV (reference sequence). The CDR3 DNA follows: TGTGCCAGCCGTCTGACAGGGAACAATCAGCCCCAGCATTTT. Translation gives CASRLTGNNQPQHF.

This chain uses TRBV14 with TRBJ2-7, with D unresolved. The germline CDR1 and CDR2 sequences are SGHDN and FVKESK. The CDR3 sequence is 11 residues long. V was clipped by 3 bases and J by 0 bases, with 0 bases between them. The CDR3 region has the DNA TGTGCCAGCAGCCACTCCTACGAGCAGTACTTC. Amino acid sequence: CASSHSYEQYF.

The chain is built from TRBV29-1 and TRBJ2-6, with a tentative D call TRBD1 (5 bases). Germline V gene data show CDR1 as SQVTM and CDR2 as ANQGSEA. The V and J ends lost 6 bases and 1 base respectively, with 10 bases between them. This CDR3 has 14 amino acids. For the CDR3, the DNA is TGCAGCGTCGGCAGGGAATCTGGGGCCAACGTCCTGACTTTC. This translates into CSVGRESGANVLTF.

The rearrangement links TRBV5-5 to TRBJ1-1; possible D gene TRBD1, 5 bases. V lost 4 bases, J lost 7 bases, and 17 bases lay in between. From germline, CDR1 is SGHKS and CDR2 YYEKEE (reference sequence). This CDR3 is built from 14 residues. The CDR3 nucleotides are TGTGCCAGCAGCCTTGGGGCCAGCCAGTTTGAAGCTTTCTTT. It encodes CASSLGASQFEAFF.

V gene TRBV6-6 combines with J gene TRBJ1-5; the match to TRBD1 covers 7 bases. The germline gives CDR1 MNHNY, CDR2 SVGAGI (reference sequence). Trimming cost V 10 bases and J 4 bases; bases outside gene matches: 10. CDR3 size: 14 residues. For the CDR3, the DNA is TGTGCCACCTCCCAGGGGGGCCCTAATCAGCCCCAGCATTTT. Translation gives CATSQGGPNQPQHF.